Sequencing of this T cell receptor (beta chain) was carried out in a study of beta chain features in type 1 diabetes. General study findings and limits: The study found moderately but significantly shorter TCRB CDR3s in all four CD4+ subsets of Type 1 diabetes patients. A potential PCR bias toward shorter templates would be equal in patient and control samples. It was not settled here whether HLA type affects TCRB rearrangement.

CD45RO/CCR7/CD25/CD127/CD95/CD27 staining was used to isolate CD4+ naive, central memory, regulatory and stem cell-like memory cells by sorting. Expressed TCRB transcripts got sequenced, as all isolated RNA was reverse transcribed. Profiled with immunoSEQ multiplex PCR; TCRdb holds only in-frame clones, not every one. Seen here are roughly 250,000 clones, around 21% observed once, and the top ten hold about 0.027%. This clone was found a few times. Its antigen remains unknown. CDR1 KGHSH and CDR2 LQKENI come from the germline V gene. The CDR3 is 13 amino acids. The junction had 0 bases not matched to a gene; V was cut back by 4 bases and J by 1 base.

Sequencing input: naive CD4+ T cells from blood. The chain links TRBV18 to TRBJ1-2; TRBD1 matches at 7 bases. The receptor comes from a woman between 40 and 50 years old with type 1 diabetes. CDR3: CASSRDSNYGYTF. In DNA, the CDR3 is TGTGCCAGCTCACGGGACAGTAACTATGGCTACACCTTC.